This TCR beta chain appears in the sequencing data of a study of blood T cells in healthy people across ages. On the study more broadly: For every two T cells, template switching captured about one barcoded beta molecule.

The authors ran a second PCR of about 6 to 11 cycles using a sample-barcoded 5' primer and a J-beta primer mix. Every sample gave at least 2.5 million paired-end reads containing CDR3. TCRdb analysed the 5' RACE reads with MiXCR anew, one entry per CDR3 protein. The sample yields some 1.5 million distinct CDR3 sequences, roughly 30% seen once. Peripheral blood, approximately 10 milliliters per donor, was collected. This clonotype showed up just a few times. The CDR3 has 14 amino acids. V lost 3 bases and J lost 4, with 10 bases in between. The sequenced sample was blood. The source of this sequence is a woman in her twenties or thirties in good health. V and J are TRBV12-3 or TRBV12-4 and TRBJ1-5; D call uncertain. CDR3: CASSFLGANQPQHF. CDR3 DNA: TGTGCCAGCAGTTTCCTAGGCGCAAATCAGCCCCAGCATTTT.